The clone carrying this TCR beta chain has only a few counts. Its specificity is not known. This sample was taken from a study of blood T cells in healthy people across ages. Across the whole study: About one barcoded beta molecule per two T cells came from capture by template switching.

Then a second PCR, running about 6 to 11 cycles, was carried out with a sample-barcoded 5' primer and a J-beta primer mix. TCRdb processed the 5' RACE reads anew with MiXCR; each CDR3 protein has one entry. The sample lists roughly 2 million distinct CDR3 sequences, 49% seen once, with around 2.1% in the top ten. Study results and caveats: One million T cells yielded diversity estimates that were considered underestimates. A greater number of naive CD4+ cells and higher diversity distinguished long-lived donors from aged donors.

The material sequenced was blood. This receptor was identified in a woman aged 40 to 50 in good health.

This CDR3 reads CASSPDVRRVAFF. The CDR3 DNA is TGTGCCAGCAGTCCGGACGTCCGGCGGGTAGCTTTCTTT. J is TRBJ1-1 and V is TRBV28, with D hard to call. Germline V gene data show CDR1 as MDHEN and CDR2 as SYDVKM. Deletions cut 5 bases from V and 10 bases from J, with 17 bases between. This CDR3 is 13 amino acids long.